The entry below describes one TCR beta chain. Its target is not known. Repertoires were generated with immunoSEQ multiplex PCR, while TCRdb's copy carries only in-frame clones and drops some. The sample has approximately 77,000 clones; 70% to 90% are singletons. This entry is derived from a study of T cell responses to AZD1222 COVID-19 vaccine. Study-wide points: Donors skewed white British and female; clonal diversity was possibly underestimated. Targets within unmutated variant regions were reportedly found for nearly half of spike-specific TCRs. Spike-specific TCR breadth rose after two AZD1222 doses, and depth rose as well.

This CDR3 comprises 15 residues. Unmatched junction bases numbered 5, after V lost 6 bases and J lost 0 bases. CDR1 and CDR2 from the germline V gene are MDHEN and SYDVKM. The V call is TRBV28, the J call TRBJ2-7; 10 bases are shared with TRBD2. Material: peripheral blood, obtained 28 days after the second AZD1222 dose. This sequence was found in an adult who received the AZD1222 COVID-19 vaccine. The CDR3 reads CASSPPSGSSYEQYF. The CDR3 DNA is TGTGCCAGCAGCCCCCCTAGCGGGAGCTCCTACGAGCAGTACTTC.